The 16 T cell receptor beta chains presented below share a single source sample, sequenced in a study of T cells after yellow fever vaccination. TCRdb reanalysed the 5' RACE reads using MiXCR and keeps one entry per CDR3 protein. The table lists some 400,000 distinct CDR3 sequences, 6.2% of them singletons. Here the sequenced sample was PBMCs, taken 5 days after the yellow fever booster vaccination. Receptors originate from a man younger than 45 who received the YFV17D yellow fever vaccine.

The chain recombines TRBV4-3 with TRBJ1-2; D possibly corresponds to TRBD1 (5 bases). The CDR3 has 15 amino acids. CDR1 LGHNA and CDR2 YSLEER come from the germline V gene. V lost 0 bases and J 4 bases, leaving 12 bases between the germline ends. Here the CDR3 DNA reads TGCGCCAGCAGCCAAGAAAGGGGTGCGAGCTATGGCTACACCTTC. Translation: CASSQERGASYGYTF.

The chain combines TRBV7-2 with TRBJ1-5, with a weak D call TRBD1 (5 bases). V was clipped by 8 bases and J by 10 bases, with 18 bases between them. The CDR3 has 13 amino acids. Germline CDR1 and CDR2: SGHTA and FQGNSA. The CDR3 is CASCRDGTDPQHF. The DNA for the CDR3 is TGTGCCAGCTGCCGGGACGGGACCGACCCCCAGCATTTT.

Only a few counts were recorded for this clonotype. The chain joins TRBV20-1 to TRBJ1-5, with 7 bases that match TRBD1. There are 15 residues in the CDR3. Germline V gene sequence: CDR1 DFQATT, CDR2 SNEGSKA (reference sequence). The trim removed 1 base at V and 3 bases at J, leaving 6 bases unmatched. The CDR3 reads CSARGTGSLNQPQHF. CDR3 bases: TGCAGTGCTAGAGGGACAGGTTCCCTCAATCAGCCCCAGCATTTT.

Ten or more counts support this clonotype. V is TRBV5-1 and J is TRBJ2-3; the D is unclear. Germline lookup yields CDR1 SGHRS and CDR2 YFSETQ. V was shortened by 5 bases and J by 2 bases, with 12 bases between the two germline ends. CDR3 length: 14 amino acids. CDR3 nucleotide sequence: TGCGCCAGCAGGTCTTACAGCGTCACAGATACGCAGTATTTT. This translates into CASRSYSVTDTQYF.

The V gene is TRBV20-1, the J gene TRBJ1-1; D uncertain. Deletions cut 5 bases from V and 1 base from J, with 2 bases between. The CDR3 has 10 residues. Germline V lookup: CDR1 DFQATT, CDR2 SNEGSKA (reference sequence). The CDR3 region is CSAANTEAFF. CDR3 in DNA: TGCAGTGCTGCGAACACTGAAGCTTTCTTT.

The gene calls are TRBV20-1 and TRBJ2-6; tentatively, D is TRBD1 (5 bases). The V and J ends lost 1 base and 0 bases respectively, with 10 bases between them. This CDR3 has 16 amino acids. CDR1 is DFQATT, CDR2 SNEGSKA, per germline (reference sequence). The CDR3 DNA follows: TGCAGTGCTAGAGGACAGTTAGCCTCTGGGGCCAACGTCCTGACTTTC. Amino acid sequence: CSARGQLASGANVLTF.

This clonotype was recorded a few times. This chain uses TRBV9 with TRBJ2-3; D unclear. The CDR3 has 15 residues. The germline V gene has CDR1 SGDLS and CDR2 YYNGEE. The V end was cut by 2 bases, the J end by 5 bases, with 15 bases between. CDR3 sequence: CASSVSPADLDTQYF. In DNA, the CDR3 is TGTGCCAGCAGCGTGAGCCCAGCCGATTTAGATACGCAGTATTTT.

The V gene is TRBV20-1, the J gene TRBJ2-7; TRBD1 or TRBD2 may be the D gene (5 bases each). CDR1 is DFQATT, CDR2 SNEGSKA, per germline (reference sequence). CDR3 length equals 16 residues. Trimming removed 6 bases at V and 6 bases at J, with 27 bases between. CDR3 sequence reads: CSAEIEGTAWLREQYF. CDR3 bases: TGCAGTGCGGAGATAGAAGGGACCGCCTGGCTTCGCGAGCAGTACTTC.

This clonotype has at least ten counts. This rearrangement joins TRBV28 to TRBJ2-1; a possible D gene is TRBD2 (6 bases). CDR1 is MDHEN, CDR2 SYDVKM, per germline. Trimming took off 5 bases at V and 2 bases at J, with 16 bases between the two ends. The CDR3 length is 16 residues. The CDR3 sequence is CASSLQGGWTYNEQFF. CDR3 DNA sequence: TGTGCCAGCAGTCTCCAAGGAGGGTGGACCTACAATGAGCAGTTCTTC.

This clonotype was recorded many times. The J gene is TRBJ2-2, the V gene TRBV5-6; D is possibly TRBD2 (5 bases). CDR1 is SGHDT, CDR2 YYEEEE, per germline. The ends were cut back, 2 bases at V and 6 bases at J, with 20 bases in the middle. The CDR3 consists of 17 residues. The CDR3 nucleotides are TGTGCCAGCAGCTTTTACGTGGAGGACTCCGGGGCCGGGGAGCTGTTTTTT. It codes for CASSFYVEDSGAGELFF.

This clonotype was found many times. The V call is TRBV11-2, the J call TRBJ2-5, with TRBD2 identical over 15 bases. The CDR3 covers 18 residues. CDR1 and CDR2 from the germline V gene are SGHAT and FQNNGV. Trimming at V came to 5 bases and at J to 7 bases, leaving 14 bases not matched to a gene. The CDR3 spells CASSPRWGTSGRLGTQYF. DNA for the CDR3: TGTGCCAGCAGCCCGCGGTGGGGGACTAGCGGGAGGTTAGGGACCCAGTACTTC.

Worth noting for this clonotype: A clone one base away is much larger, so this may be a read error. V is TRBV7-8 and J is TRBJ1-4; possibly TRBD1 for D (6 bases). Per germline, CDR1 SGHVS and CDR2 FQNEAQ. The CDR3 contains 14 residues. CDR3 loop: CASSFWGQEEKRFF. The CDR3, as DNA: TGTGCCAGCAGCTTTTGGGGGCAGGAAGAAAAACGGTTTTTT.

This clonotype was counted at least ten times. The rearrangement uses TRBV6-2 or TRBV6-3 and TRBJ2-3; 9 nucleotides agree with TRBD2. V gave up 7 bases and J gave up 4 bases; unmatched junction bases: 9. The CDR3 length is 15 residues. Per the germline V gene, CDR1 is MNHEY and CDR2 is SVGEGT. Here the CDR3 reads CASKIAGALADTQYF. In DNA form, the CDR3 reads TGTGCCAGCAAGATAGCGGGAGCTTTGGCAGATACGCAGTATTTT.

This clonotype has more than one count but fewer than ten. The chain carries TRBV30 and TRBJ1-5, with D perhaps TRBD1 (5 bases). Germline CDR1 is GTSNPN and CDR2 is SVGIG (reference sequence). The CDR3 runs 15 residues. Between the trimmed V and J ends, which lost 3 bases and 10 bases, there was a span of 22 bases. CDR3: CAWRGPGRLPDPQHF. As DNA, the CDR3 is TGTGCCTGGAGGGGACCCGGGAGGCTCCCCGATCCCCAGCATTTT.

Only a few counts were recorded for this clonotype. The V gene is TRBV6-2 or TRBV6-3, the J gene TRBJ2-3, with D perhaps TRBD1 (6 bases). V lost 6 bases, J lost 1 base, and 14 bases lay in between. CDR1 and CDR2 from the germline V gene are MNHEY and SVGEGT. CDR3 length: 15 residues. CDR3 in DNA: TGTGCCAGCAGCCGACCCTCAGGGGGCACAGATACGCAGTATTTT. It is translated as CASSRPSGGTDTQYF.

The rearrangement links TRBV9 to TRBJ1-4; 8 bases agree with TRBD1. CDR3 length equals 14 residues. The germline CDR1 and CDR2 sequences are SGDLS and YYNGEE. Trimming removed 0 bases from V and 8 bases from J; junction bases left unmatched: 3. The CDR3 loop is CASSVAGGGEKLFF. CDR3 nucleotide sequence: TGTGCCAGCAGCGTAGCAGGGGGCGGGGAAAAACTGTTTTTT. The variable domain in full, with the rest retrieved from reference TRBV9 and TRBJ1-4, is DSGVTQTPKHLITATGQRVTLRCSPRSGDLSVYWYQQSLDQGLQFLIQYYNGEERAKGNILERFSAQQFPDLHSELNLSSLELGDSALYFCASSVAGGGEKLFFGSGTQLSVL.